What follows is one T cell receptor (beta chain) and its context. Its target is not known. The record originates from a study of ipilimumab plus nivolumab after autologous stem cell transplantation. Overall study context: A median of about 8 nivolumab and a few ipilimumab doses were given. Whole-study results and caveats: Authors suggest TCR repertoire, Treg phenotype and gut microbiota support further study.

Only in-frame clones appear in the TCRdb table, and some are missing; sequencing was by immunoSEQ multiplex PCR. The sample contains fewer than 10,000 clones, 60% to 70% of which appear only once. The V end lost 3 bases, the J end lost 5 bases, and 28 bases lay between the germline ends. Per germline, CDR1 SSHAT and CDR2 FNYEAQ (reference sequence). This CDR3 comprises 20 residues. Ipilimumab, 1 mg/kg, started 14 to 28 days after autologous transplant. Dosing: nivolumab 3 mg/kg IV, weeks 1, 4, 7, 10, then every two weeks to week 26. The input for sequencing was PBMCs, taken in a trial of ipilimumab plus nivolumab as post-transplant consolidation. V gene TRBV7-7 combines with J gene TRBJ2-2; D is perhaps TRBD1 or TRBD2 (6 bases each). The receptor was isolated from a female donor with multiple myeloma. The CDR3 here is CASSLVGGPLSASWTGELFF. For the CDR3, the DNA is TGTGCCAGCAGCTTGGTAGGGGGGCCGTTAAGCGCATCGTGGACCGGGGAGCTGTTTTTT.